One sample yielded the 5 T cell receptor beta chains listed below, sequenced in a study of blood T cell repertoires in COVID-19. Clones were read by immunoSEQ multiplex PCR, and TCRdb kept only the in-frame ones, dropping some. The data contain roughly 200,000 clones, around 82% of them singletons. The sample taken for sequencing was peripheral blood. The receptors shown here come from a man aged 35-49 years with active or convalescent COVID-19.

CDR3 nucleotide sequence: TGTGCCAGCAGGCCTCCGGGACTAGAGAACACCGGGGAGCTGTTTTTT. It translates to CASRPPGLENTGELFF. V and J are TRBV11-2 and TRBJ2-2, with TRBD2 matching 8 bases. V was clipped by 6 bases and J by 1 base; unmatched bases: 7. This CDR3 is 16 amino acids long. Germline CDR1 is SGHAT and CDR2 is FQNNGV.

This clone appeared a single time. The rearrangement uses TRBV12-5 and TRBJ1-2; D not resolved. V lost 1 base and J lost 4, with 7 bases in between. Germline CDR1 and CDR2: LGHNT and FRNRAP. This CDR3 region has 13 residues. DNA for the CDR3: TGTGCTAGTGGTTTGGCGATAGTCTATGGCTACACCTTC. The encoded protein is CASGLAIVYGYTF. Full variable domain (missing parts from reference TRBV12-5 and TRBJ1-2): DARVTQTPRHKVTEMGQEVTMRCQPILGHNTVFWYRQTMMQGLELLAYFRNRAPLDDSGMPKDRFSAEMPDATLATLKIQPSEPRDSAVYFCASGLAIVYGYTFGSGTRLTVV.

This rearrangement joins TRBV21-1 to TRBJ1-4; whether TRBD1, the table's D call, matches the DNA was not checked. TRBV21-1 is described as a pseudogene. This CDR3 has 14 residues. CDR3 region: CASSRDRRNEKLFF. CDR3 coding DNA: TGTGCCAGCAGCCGGGACAGGCGTAATGAAAAACTGTTTTTT.

V and J are TRBV5-4 and TRBJ1-3; tentatively, D is TRBD1 (6 bases). CDR1 SGHNT and CDR2 YYREEE come from the germline V gene (reference sequence). V was clipped by 4 bases and J by 3 bases, with 8 bases between them. This CDR3 is built from 13 residues. The DNA of the CDR3 is TGTGCCAGCAGCGCACAGGGTGGAAACACCATATATTTT. It codes for CASSAQGGNTIYF.

The rearrangement joins TRBV28 to TRBJ1-1, with 7 positions matching TRBD1. CDR3 length: 15 residues. V was pared by 3 bases and J by 2 bases, with 6 bases of the junction left unmatched. CDR1 MDHEN and CDR2 SYDVKM come from the germline V gene. The CDR3 loop reads CASSFGDRANTEAFF. The CDR3 nucleotides read TGTGCCAGCAGTTTTGGCGACAGGGCAAACACTGAAGCTTTCTTT.